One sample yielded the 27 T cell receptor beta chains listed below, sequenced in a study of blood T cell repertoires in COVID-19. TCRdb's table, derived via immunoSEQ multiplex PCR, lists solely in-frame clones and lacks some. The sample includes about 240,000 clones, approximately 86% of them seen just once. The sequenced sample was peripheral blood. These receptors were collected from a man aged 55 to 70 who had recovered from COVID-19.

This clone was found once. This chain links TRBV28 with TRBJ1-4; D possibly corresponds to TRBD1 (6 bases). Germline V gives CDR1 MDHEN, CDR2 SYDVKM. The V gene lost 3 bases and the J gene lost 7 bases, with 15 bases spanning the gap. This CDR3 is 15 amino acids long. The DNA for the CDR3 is TGTGCCAGCAGTTTCTCGGTTAAAGGGGGTGAAAAACTGTTTTTT. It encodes CASSFSVKGGEKLFF.

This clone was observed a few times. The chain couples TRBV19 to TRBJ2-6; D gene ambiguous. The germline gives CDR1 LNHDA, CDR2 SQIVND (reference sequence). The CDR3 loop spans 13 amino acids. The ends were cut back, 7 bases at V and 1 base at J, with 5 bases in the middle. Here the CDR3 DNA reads TGTGCCAGTACCCAATCTGGGGCCAACGTCCTGACTTTC. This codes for CASTQSGANVLTF. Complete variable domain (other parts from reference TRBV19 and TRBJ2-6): DGGITQSPKYLFRKEGQNVTLSCEQNLNHDAMYWYRQDPGQGLRLIYYSQIVNDFQKGDIAEGYSVSREKKESFPLTVTSAQKNPTAFYLCASTQSGANVLTFGAGSRLTVL.

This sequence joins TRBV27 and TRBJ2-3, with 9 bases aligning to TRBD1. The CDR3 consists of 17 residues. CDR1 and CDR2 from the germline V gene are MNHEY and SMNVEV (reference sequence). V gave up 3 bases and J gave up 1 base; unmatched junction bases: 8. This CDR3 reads CASSFRDREGGTDTQYF. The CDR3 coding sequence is TGTGCCAGCAGTTTTCGGGACAGGGAAGGGGGCACAGATACGCAGTATTTT.

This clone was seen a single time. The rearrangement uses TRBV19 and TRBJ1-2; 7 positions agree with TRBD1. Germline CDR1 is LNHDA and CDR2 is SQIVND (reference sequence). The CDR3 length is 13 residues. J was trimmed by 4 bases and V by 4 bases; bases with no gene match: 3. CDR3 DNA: TGTGCCAGTAGTAAGGACAGGCGCTATGGCTACACCTTC. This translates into CASSKDRRYGYTF.

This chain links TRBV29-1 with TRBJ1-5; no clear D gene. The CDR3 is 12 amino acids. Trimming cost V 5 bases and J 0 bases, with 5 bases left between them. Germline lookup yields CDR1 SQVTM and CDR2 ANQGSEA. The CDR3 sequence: CSVLNSNQPQHF. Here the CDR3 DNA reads TGCAGCGTTTTAAATAGCAATCAGCCCCAGCATTTT.

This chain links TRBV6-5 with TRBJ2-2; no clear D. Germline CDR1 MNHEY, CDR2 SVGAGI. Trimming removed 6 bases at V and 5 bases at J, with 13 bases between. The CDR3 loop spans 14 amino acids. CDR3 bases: TGTGCCAGCAGCCACCCCCTACCTACCGGGGAGCTGTTTTTT. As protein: CASSHPLPTGELFF.

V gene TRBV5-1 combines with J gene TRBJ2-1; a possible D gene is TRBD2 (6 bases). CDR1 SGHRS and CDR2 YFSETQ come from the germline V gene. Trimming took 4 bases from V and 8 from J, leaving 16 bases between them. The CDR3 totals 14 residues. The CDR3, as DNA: TGCGCCAGCAGCGGGGGGTGGGGCCCCGATGAGCAGTTCTTC. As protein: CASSGGWGPDEQFF.

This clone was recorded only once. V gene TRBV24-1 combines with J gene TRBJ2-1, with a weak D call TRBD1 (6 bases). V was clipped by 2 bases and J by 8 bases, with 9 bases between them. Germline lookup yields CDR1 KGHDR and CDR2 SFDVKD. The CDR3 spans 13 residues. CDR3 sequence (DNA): TGTGCCACCAGTGATTGGGGGCGGGATGAGCAGTTCTTC. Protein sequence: CATSDWGRDEQFF.

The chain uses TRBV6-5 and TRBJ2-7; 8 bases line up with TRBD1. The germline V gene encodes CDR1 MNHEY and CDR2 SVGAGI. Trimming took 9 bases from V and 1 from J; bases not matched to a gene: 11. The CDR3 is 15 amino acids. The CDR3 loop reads CASKAGRGLSYEQYV. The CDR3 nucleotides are TGTGCCAGTAAAGCTGGCAGGGGGCTTTCCTACGAGCAGTACGTC.

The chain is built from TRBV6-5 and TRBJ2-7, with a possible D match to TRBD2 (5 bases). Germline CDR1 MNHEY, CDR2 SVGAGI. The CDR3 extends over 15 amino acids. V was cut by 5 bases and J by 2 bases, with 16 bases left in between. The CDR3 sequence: CASSPDRTGTYEQYV. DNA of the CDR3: TGTGCCAGCAGTCCGGACCGAACGGGGACCTACGAGCAGTACGTC.

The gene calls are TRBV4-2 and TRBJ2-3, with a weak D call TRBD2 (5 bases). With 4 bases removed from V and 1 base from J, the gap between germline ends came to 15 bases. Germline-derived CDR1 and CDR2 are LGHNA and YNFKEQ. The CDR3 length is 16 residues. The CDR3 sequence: CASSPRGSEGTDTQYF. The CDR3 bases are TGTGCCAGCAGCCCCCGCGGGTCTGAAGGCACAGATACGCAGTATTTT.

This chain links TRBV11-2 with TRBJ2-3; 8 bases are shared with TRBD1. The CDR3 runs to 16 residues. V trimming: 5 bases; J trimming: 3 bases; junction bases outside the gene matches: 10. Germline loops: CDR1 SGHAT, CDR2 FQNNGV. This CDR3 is CASSARAGGFTDTQYF. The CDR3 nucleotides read TGTGCCAGCAGCGCGAGGGCAGGGGGCTTTACAGATACGCAGTATTTT.

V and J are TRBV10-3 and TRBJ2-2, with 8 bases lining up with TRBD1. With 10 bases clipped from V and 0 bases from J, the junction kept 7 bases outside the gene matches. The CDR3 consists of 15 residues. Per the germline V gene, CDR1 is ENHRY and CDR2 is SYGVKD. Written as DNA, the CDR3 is TGTGCCACCCTCGGACAGGGTGCGAACACCGGGGAGCTGTTTTTT. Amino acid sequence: CATLGQGANTGELFF.

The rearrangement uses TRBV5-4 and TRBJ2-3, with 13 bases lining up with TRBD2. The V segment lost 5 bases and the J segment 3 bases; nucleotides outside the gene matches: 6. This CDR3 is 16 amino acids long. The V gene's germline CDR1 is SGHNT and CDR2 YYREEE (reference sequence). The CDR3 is CASRTGTSGITDTQYF. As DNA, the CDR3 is TGTGCCAGCAGGACCGGGACTAGCGGGATAACAGATACGCAGTATTTT.

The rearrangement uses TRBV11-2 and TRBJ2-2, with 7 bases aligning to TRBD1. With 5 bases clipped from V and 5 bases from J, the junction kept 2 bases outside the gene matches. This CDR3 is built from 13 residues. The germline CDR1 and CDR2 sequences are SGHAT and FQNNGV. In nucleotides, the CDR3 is TGTGCCAGCAGCGTGACAGGGACCGGGGAGCTGTTTTTT. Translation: CASSVTGTGELFF.

DNA for the CDR3: TGTGCCAGCAGCCAAGAAGTGGGAGACGGGGTTTATGGCTACACCTTC. Its translation: CASSQEVGDGVYGYTF. This chain joins TRBV4-2 and TRBJ1-2, with D hard to call. The ends were cut back, 0 bases at V and 5 bases at J, with 16 bases in the middle. The CDR3 runs to 16 residues. The germline gives CDR1 LGHNA, CDR2 YNFKEQ.

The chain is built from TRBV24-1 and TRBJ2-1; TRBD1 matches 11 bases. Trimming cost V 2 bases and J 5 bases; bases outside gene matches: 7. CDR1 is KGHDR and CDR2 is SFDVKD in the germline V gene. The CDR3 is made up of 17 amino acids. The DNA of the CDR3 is TGTGCCACCAGTGATTCTCCGGGACAGGGGGTTAACAATGAGCAGTTCTTC. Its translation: CATSDSPGQGVNNEQFF.

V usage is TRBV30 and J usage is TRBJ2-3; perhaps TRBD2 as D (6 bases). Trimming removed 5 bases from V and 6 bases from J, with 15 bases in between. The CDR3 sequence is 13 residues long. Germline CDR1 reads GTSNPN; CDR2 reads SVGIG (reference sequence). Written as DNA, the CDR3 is TGTGCCTGGGTGATTCCTGGGGGGGATACGCAGTATTTT. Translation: CAWVIPGGDTQYF.

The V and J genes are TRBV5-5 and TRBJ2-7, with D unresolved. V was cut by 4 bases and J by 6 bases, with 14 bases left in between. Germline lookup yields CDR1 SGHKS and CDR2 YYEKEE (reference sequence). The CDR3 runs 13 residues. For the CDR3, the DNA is TGTGCCAGCAGCCCCGCACCCCTACTCGAGCAGTACGTC. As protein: CASSPAPLLEQYV.

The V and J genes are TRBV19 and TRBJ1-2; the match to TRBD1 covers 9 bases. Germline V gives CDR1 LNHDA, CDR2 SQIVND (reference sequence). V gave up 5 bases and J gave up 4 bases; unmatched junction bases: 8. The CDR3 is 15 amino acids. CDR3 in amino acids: CASSLGTGKIYGYTF. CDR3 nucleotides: TGTGCCAGTAGTCTCGGGACAGGGAAGATCTATGGCTACACCTTC.

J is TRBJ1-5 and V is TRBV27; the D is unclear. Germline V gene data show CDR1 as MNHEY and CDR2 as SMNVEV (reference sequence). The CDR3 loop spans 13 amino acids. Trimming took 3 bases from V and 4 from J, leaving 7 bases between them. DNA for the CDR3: TGTGCCAGCAGTTTCGGCGGAAATCAGCCCCAGCATTTT. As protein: CASSFGGNQPQHF.

In DNA form, the CDR3 reads TGTGCCAGCAGCCCCGGACGGGGGGGCCCAGATACGCAGTATTTT. Translated: CASSPGRGGPDTQYF. The chain carries TRBV7-6 and TRBJ2-3; 8 bases are shared with TRBD2. The ends lost 5 bases at V and 4 bases at J; junction bases unmatched: 8. The CDR3 sequence is 15 residues long. The V gene's germline CDR1 is SGHVS and CDR2 FNYEAQ.

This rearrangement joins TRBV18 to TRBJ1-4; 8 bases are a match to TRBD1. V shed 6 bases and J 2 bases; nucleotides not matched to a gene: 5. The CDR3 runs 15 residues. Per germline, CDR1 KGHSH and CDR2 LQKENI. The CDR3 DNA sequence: TGTGCCAGCTCCGAGAACAGGGGGACTAATGAAAAACTGTTTTTT. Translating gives CASSENRGTNEKLFF.

CDR3 DNA: TGCGCCAGCAGCGGAGACTGGAACACAGATACGCAGTATTTT. Its translation is CASSGDWNTDTQYF. The rearrangement uses TRBV5-1 and TRBJ2-3, with D unresolved. The CDR3 extends over 14 amino acids. V was clipped by 4 bases and J by 2 bases, with 11 bases between them. Germline CDR1 is SGHRS and CDR2 is YFSETQ.

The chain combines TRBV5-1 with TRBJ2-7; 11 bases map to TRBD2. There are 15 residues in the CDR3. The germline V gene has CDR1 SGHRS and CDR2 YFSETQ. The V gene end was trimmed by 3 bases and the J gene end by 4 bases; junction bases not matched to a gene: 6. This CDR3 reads CASSSTGLADYEQYF. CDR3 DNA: TGCGCCAGCAGCTCTACGGGACTAGCGGATTACGAGCAGTACTTC. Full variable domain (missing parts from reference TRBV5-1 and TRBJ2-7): KAGVTQTPRYLIKTRGQQVTLSCSPISGHRSVSWYQQTPGQGLQFLFEYFSETQRNKGNFPGRFSGRQFSNSRSEMNVSTLELGDSALYLCASSSTGLADYEQYFGPGTRLTVT.

Here the CDR3 reads CASSEGWSSPEQYV. In DNA form, the CDR3 reads TGTGCCAGCAGTGAAGGGTGGAGCTCCCCCGAGCAGTACGTC. The V call is TRBV6-1, the J call TRBJ2-7; the D is unclear. Trimming shortened V by 1 base and J by 6 bases, and 13 bases separated the two germline ends. CDR3 length: 14 residues. The germline CDR1 and CDR2 sequences are MNHNS and SASEGT.

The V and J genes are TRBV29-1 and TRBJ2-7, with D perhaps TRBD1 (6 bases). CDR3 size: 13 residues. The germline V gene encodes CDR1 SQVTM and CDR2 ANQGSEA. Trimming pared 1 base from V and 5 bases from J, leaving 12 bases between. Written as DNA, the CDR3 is TGCAGCGTTGAAGGGCATGGGGGCCACGAGCAGTACTTC. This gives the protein CSVEGHGGHEQYF.